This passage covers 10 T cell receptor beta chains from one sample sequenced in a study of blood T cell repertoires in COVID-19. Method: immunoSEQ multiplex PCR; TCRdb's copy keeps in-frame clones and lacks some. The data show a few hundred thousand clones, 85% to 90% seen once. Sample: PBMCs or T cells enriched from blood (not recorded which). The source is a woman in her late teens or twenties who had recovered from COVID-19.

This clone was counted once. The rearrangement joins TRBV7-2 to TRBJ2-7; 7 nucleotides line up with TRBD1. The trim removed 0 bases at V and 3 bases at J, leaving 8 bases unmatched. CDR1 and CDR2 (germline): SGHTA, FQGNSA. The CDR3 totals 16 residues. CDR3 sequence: CASSLAIQGSDYEQYF. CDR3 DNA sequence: TGTGCCAGCAGCTTAGCGATACAGGGGTCGGACTACGAGCAGTACTTC.

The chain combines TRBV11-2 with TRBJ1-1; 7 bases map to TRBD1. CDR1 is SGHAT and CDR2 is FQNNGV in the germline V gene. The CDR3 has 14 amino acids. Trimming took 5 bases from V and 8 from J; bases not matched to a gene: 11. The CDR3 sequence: CASSRNWDSLEAFF. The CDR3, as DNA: TGTGCCAGCAGCCGCAATTGGGACAGCCTCGAAGCTTTCTTT. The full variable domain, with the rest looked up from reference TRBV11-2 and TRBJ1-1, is EAGVAQSPRYKIIEKRQSVAFWCNPISGHATLYWYQQILGQGPKLLIQFQNNGVVDDSQLPKDRFSAERLKGVDSTLKIQPAKLEDSAVYLCASSRNWDSLEAFFGQGTRLTVV.

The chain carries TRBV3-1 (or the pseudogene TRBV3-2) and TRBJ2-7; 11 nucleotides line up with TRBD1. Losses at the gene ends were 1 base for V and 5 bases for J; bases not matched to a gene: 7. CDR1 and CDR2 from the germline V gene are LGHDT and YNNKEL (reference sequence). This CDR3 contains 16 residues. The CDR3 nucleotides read TGTGCCAGCAGCCAAGGTTGGAGGACAGGGGGCGACGAGCAGTACTTC. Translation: CASSQGWRTGGDEQYF.

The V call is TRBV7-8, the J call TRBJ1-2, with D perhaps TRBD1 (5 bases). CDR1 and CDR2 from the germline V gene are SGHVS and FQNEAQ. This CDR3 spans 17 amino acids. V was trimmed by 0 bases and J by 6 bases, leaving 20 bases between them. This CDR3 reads CASSLAGVKAGRDGYTF. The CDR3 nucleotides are TGTGCCAGCAGCTTAGCCGGGGTAAAGGCAGGGAGGGATGGCTACACCTTC.

CDR3 loop: CASSLFTDQETQYF. The CDR3 nucleotides read TGCGCCAGCAGCTTGTTTACAGACCAAGAGACCCAGTACTTC. The chain uses TRBV5-1 and TRBJ2-5; the D is unclear. Germline-derived CDR1 and CDR2 are SGHRS and YFSETQ. The CDR3 contains 14 residues. V was pared by 1 base and J by 0 bases, with 7 bases between.

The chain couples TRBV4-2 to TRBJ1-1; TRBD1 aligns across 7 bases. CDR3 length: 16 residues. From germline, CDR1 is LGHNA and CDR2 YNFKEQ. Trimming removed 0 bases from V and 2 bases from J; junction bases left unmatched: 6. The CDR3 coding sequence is TGTGCCAGCAGCCAAGATCCCCGGGACAGTAACACTGAAGCTTTCTTT. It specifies CASSQDPRDSNTEAFF.

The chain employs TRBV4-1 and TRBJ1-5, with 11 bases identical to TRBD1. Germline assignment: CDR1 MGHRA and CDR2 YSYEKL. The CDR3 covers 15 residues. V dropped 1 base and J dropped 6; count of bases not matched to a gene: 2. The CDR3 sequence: CASSQGTGGSQPQHF. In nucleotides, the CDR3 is TGCGCCAGCAGCCAAGGGACAGGGGGCAGTCAGCCCCAGCATTTT.

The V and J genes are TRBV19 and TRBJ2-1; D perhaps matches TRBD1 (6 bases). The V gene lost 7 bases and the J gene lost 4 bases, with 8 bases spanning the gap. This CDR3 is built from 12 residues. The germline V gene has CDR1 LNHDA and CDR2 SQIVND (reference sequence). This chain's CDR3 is CASTDRYNEQFF. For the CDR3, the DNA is TGTGCCAGTACGGACAGATACAATGAGCAGTTCTTC.

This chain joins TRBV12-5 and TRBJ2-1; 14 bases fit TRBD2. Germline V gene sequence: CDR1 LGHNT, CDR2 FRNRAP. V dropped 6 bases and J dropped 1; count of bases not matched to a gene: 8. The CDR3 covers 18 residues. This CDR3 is CASGPGLAGVYSYNEQFF. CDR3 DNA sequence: TGTGCTAGTGGGCCGGGACTAGCGGGGGTTTATTCCTACAATGAGCAGTTCTTC. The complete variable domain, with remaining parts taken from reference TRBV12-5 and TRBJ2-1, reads DARVTQTPRHKVTEMGQEVTMRCQPILGHNTVFWYRQTMMQGLELLAYFRNRAPLDDSGMPKDRFSAEMPDATLATLKIQPSEPRDSAVYFCASGPGLAGVYSYNEQFFGPGTRLTVL.

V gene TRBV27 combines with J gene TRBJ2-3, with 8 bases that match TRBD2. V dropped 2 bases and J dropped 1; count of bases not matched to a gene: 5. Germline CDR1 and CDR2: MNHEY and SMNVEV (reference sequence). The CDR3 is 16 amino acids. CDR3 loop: CASSLVGGEGTDTQYF. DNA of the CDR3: TGTGCCAGCAGTTTAGTCGGGGGGGAGGGCACAGATACGCAGTATTTT.